Following are 17 T cell receptor beta chains from one sample sequenced in a study of control samples from healthy donors and cancer patients (dated by TCRdb to about 2020). The library was obtained by the immunoSEQ multiplex PCR assay. This immuneACCESS table, as held by TCRdb, lists in-frame sequences with V and J called but not all clones. Of the missing ones, under half trace to an unresolved V gene in checked studies; the others have no known cause. The sample table lists 110,000 to 150,000 clones, roughly 89% of them with a count of one. Over 4% of the sample comes from the top ten. The sequencing input was blood. Every receptor here comes from a man aged 30 to 45 in good health.

The V gene is TRBV6-2 or TRBV6-3, the J gene TRBJ2-1; 7 bases fit TRBD1. V dropped 6 bases and J dropped 0; count of bases not matched to a gene: 5. Germline values: CDR1 MNHEY, CDR2 SVGEGT. CDR3 length: 15 residues. CDR3: CASSSGQVSYNEQFF. CDR3 DNA sequence: TGTGCCAGCAGCTCTGGACAGGTCTCCTACAATGAGCAGTTCTTC.

The chain combines TRBV7-8 with TRBJ1-1; D may be TRBD1 (5 bases). This CDR3 has 14 residues. V was clipped by 5 bases and J by 4 bases, with 14 bases between them. From germline, CDR1 is SGHVS and CDR2 FQNEAQ. CDR3 in DNA: TGTGCCAGCAGCCAACAGGCAGGGAGCACTGAAGCTTTCTTT. Its translation: CASSQQAGSTEAFF.

This sequence joins TRBV2 and TRBJ2-4; perhaps TRBD1 as D (6 bases). The V end lost 11 bases, the J end lost 10 bases, and 18 bases lay between the germline ends. Germline V gene data show CDR1 as SNHLY and CDR2 as FYNNEI. CDR3 length: 12 amino acids. In DNA, the CDR3 is TGTGCCGGGGGACACGAGCGAACTATTCAGTACTTC. Encoded protein: CAGGHERTIQYF. The whole variable domain, remainder taken from reference TRBV2 and TRBJ2-4, is EPEVTQTPSHQVTQMGQEVILRCVPISNHLYFYWYRQILGQKVEFLVSFYNNEISEKSEIFDDQFSVERPDGSNFTLKIRSTKLEDSAMYFCAGGHERTIQYFGAGTRLSVL.

This chain connects TRBV7-2 to TRBJ2-1, with D hard to call. From germline, CDR1 is SGHTA and CDR2 FQGNSA. The CDR3 consists of 15 residues. Deletions cut 2 bases from V and 1 base from J, with 9 bases between. The CDR3 nucleotides are TGTGCCAGCAGCTTATCGTGGATTTCCTACAATGAGCAGTTCTTC. The encoded protein is CASSLSWISYNEQFF.

V is TRBV9 and J is TRBJ2-2; D is unclear. V was cut by 0 bases and J by 0 bases, with 15 bases left in between. Germline lookup yields CDR1 SGDLS and CDR2 YYNGEE. The CDR3 consists of 18 residues. The DNA for the CDR3 is TGTGCCAGCAGCGTAGCCTGGCGACACCCCACGAACACCGGGGAGCTGTTTTTT. It specifies CASSVAWRHPTNTGELFF.

This chain connects TRBV27 to TRBJ1-6; a weak D match, TRBD1 (6 bases). CDR1 and CDR2 from the germline V gene are MNHEY and SMNVEV (reference sequence). Trimming removed 6 bases from V and 13 bases from J, with 25 bases in between. This CDR3 has 16 amino acids. The CDR3 protein is CASRGVKDSPIHPLHF. For the CDR3, the DNA is TGTGCCAGCAGGGGCGTAAAGGACAGCCCAATTCACCCCCTCCACTTT.

The rearrangement uses TRBV5-1 and TRBJ2-3; the D gene could be TRBD1 or TRBD2 (5 bases each). The germline CDR1 and CDR2 sequences are SGHRS and YFSETQ. The length of the CDR3 is 16 residues. Trimming removed 3 bases from V and 4 bases from J, with 18 bases in between. CDR3 residues: CASSSSLGVYPDTQYF. CDR3 nucleotide sequence: TGCGCCAGCAGCTCTTCATTGGGGGTCTACCCAGATACGCAGTATTTT.

The chain employs TRBV3-1 (or the pseudogene TRBV3-2) and TRBJ1-1; no firm D call. Germline CDR1 is LGHDT and CDR2 is YNNKEL (reference sequence). This CDR3 has 14 amino acids. Trimming shortened V by 0 bases and J by 5 bases, and 10 bases separated the two germline ends. In nucleotides, the CDR3 is TGTGCCAGCAGCCAAGAGTCAGGCTGGACTGAAGCTTTCTTT. Its protein is CASSQESGWTEAFF.

The chain is built from TRBV5-6 and TRBJ2-1; D ambiguous. The germline V and J ends were trimmed by 0 bases and 11 bases, with 15 bases remaining between them. CDR1 is SGHDT, CDR2 YYEEEE, per germline. The CDR3 is 14 residues long. The CDR3 loop reads CASSLVSSRIKQFF. Written as DNA, the CDR3 is TGTGCCAGCAGCTTGGTTTCCTCGAGGATAAAGCAGTTCTTC.

V is TRBV7-3 and J is TRBJ2-1; the match to TRBD1 covers 10 bases. Per germline, CDR1 SGHTA and CDR2 FQGTGA. J was trimmed by 8 bases and V by 2 bases; bases with no gene match: 9. CDR3 length: 16 residues. The CDR3 region has the DNA TGTGCCAGCAGCTTATACGGGACAGGGGCAGGCGATGAGCAGTTCTTC. Protein: CASSLYGTGAGDEQFF.

The chain uses TRBV13 and TRBJ2-1; TRBD2 agrees at 13 bases. This CDR3 contains 15 residues. The J segment lost 8 bases and the V segment lost 5 bases, leaving 6 bases of the junction unmatched. Germline V gene data show CDR1 as PRHDT and CDR2 as FYEKMQ (reference sequence). This CDR3 is CASSVLAGGPDEQFF. CDR3 sequence (DNA): TGTGCCAGCAGCGTACTAGCGGGGGGGCCCGATGAGCAGTTCTTC.

The rearrangement links TRBV5-4 to TRBJ1-2, with D maybe TRBD1 (5 bases). CDR1 is SGHNT, CDR2 YYREEE, per germline (reference sequence). This CDR3 is built from 16 residues. Between the trimmed V and J ends, which lost 0 bases and 0 bases, there was a span of 12 bases. The CDR3 loop reads CASSLDQGMTNYGYTF. DNA for the CDR3: TGTGCCAGCAGCTTGGATCAGGGCATGACTAACTATGGCTACACCTTC.

The chain couples TRBV7-2 to TRBJ2-2; tentatively, D is TRBD2 (6 bases). V was cut by 5 bases and J by 4 bases, with 17 bases left in between. The germline V gene has CDR1 SGHTA and CDR2 FQGNSA. The length of the CDR3 is 16 residues. CDR3 residues: CASSPEGGDLTGELFF. The CDR3 coding sequence is TGTGCCAGCAGCCCGGAGGGCGGGGACCTCACCGGGGAGCTGTTTTTT.

V and J are TRBV2 and TRBJ2-5, with TRBD2 identical over 11 bases. V was pared by 4 bases and J by 1 base, with 5 bases of the junction left unmatched. The CDR3 loop spans 16 amino acids. The germline CDR1 and CDR2 sequences are SNHLY and FYNNEI. CDR3 coding DNA: TGTGCCAGCAGTGGTAATCTAGCGGGGGGCCAAGAGACCCAGTACTTC. Its protein product is CASSGNLAGGQETQYF. The whole variable domain, remainder taken from reference TRBV2 and TRBJ2-5, is EPEVTQTPSHQVTQMGQEVILRCVPISNHLYFYWYRQILGQKVEFLVSFYNNEISEKSEIFDDQFSVERPDGSNFTLKIRSTKLEDSAMYFCASSGNLAGGQETQYFGPGTRLLVL.

Ten or more counts support this clone. The V gene is TRBV27, the J gene TRBJ2-7, with D perhaps TRBD2 (5 bases). The CDR3 contains 13 residues. The germline gives CDR1 MNHEY, CDR2 SMNVEV (reference sequence). Trimming stripped 3 bases from V and 7 bases from J, with 13 bases between. CDR3 amino acids: CASSFSRTGEQYF. Written as DNA, the CDR3 is TGTGCCAGCAGTTTTTCTAGGACGGGAGAGCAGTACTTC.

The chain recombines TRBV5-6 with TRBJ1-1; 8 nucleotides align to TRBD1. V lost 3 bases and J lost 3; bases outside the gene matches: 4. CDR3 length equals 14 residues. In germline, CDR1 is SGHDT, CDR2 YYEEEE. The CDR3 bases are TGTGCCAGCAGCTGGGGACAGGTTGACACTGAAGCTTTCTTT. As protein: CASSWGQVDTEAFF.

This rearrangement joins TRBV2 to TRBJ2-2; D unclear. The CDR3 spans 13 residues. V was clipped by 6 bases and J by 7 bases, with 12 bases between them. CDR1 and CDR2 from the germline V gene are SNHLY and FYNNEI. The CDR3 coding sequence is TGTGCCAGCAGAGAGTATATTGGCGGGGAGCTGTTTTTT. This encodes CASREYIGGELFF.